According to its frequency, the clone carrying this T cell receptor (beta chain) is medium-sized. What it binds is not known. Each sample's input was 200 to 250 ng genomic DNA, some 40,000 genome equivalents. CDR3 length: 11 amino acids. Germline assignment: CDR1 MNHEY and CDR2 SMNVEV (reference sequence). TRB rearrangements were amplified by touch-down multiplex PCR with mixed TRB-A/B primers. Each CDR3 protein gets one entry in TCRdb, which reprocessed the multiplex PCR reads and gives no DNA. Listed are a few thousand distinct CDR3 sequences; approximately 45% falls within the top ten. This record comes from a study of T cell clusters in autoimmune cytopenias. Study-level findings and limits: The T cell clusters were defined only in silico, without experimental functional validation. TRB repertoire shifts in secondary cytopenia and chronic lymphocytic leukemia mostly reflected lymphoma, not autoimmunity. The cluster-lack signature was not seen for secondary cytopenia versus chronic lymphocytic leukemia.

The sample consisted of peripheral blood. The source of this sequence is a human donor with an autoimmune cytopenia or autoimmune hepatitis (not recorded which). The chain uses TRBV27 and TRBJ2-1. The CDR3 loop reads CASSSANEQFF.